This entry lists 17 T cell receptor beta chains sequenced from one sample in a study of T cell repertoires in cytomegalovirus infection. No antigen has been assigned to these receptors. TCRdb fed the reads into MiXCR, producing one record per CDR3 protein. The sample has approximately 990,000 distinct CDR3 sequences, roughly 31% seen once. This sample comprised cultured CD8+ T cells from PBMCs, obtained from culture after CMV antigen stimulation. All receptors derive from a human donor in good health (CMV status not recorded). Some clones in this sample may be carry-over from other donors' samples.

At least ten counts were recorded for this clonotype. J is TRBJ1-4 and V is TRBV7-6, with 12 nucleotides matching TRBD1. J lost 4 bases, V lost 5 bases, and 17 bases had no gene match. Germline assignment: CDR1 SGHVS and CDR2 FNYEAQ. The CDR3 totals 20 residues. CDR3 sequence: CASSPIMARDRGLSNEKLFF. The CDR3 DNA follows: TGTGCCAGCAGCCCAATTATGGCCCGGGACAGGGGGCTTAGTAATGAAAAACTGTTTTTT.

In the case of this clonotype: A much larger clone differs from this one at a single base, so this may be a read error. This chain connects TRBV7-2 to TRBJ2-3; 8 bases line up with TRBD2. This CDR3 has 17 residues. The V gene's germline CDR1 is SGHTA and CDR2 FQGNSA. CDR3 amino acids: CASSLARGGASIDTQYF. CDR3 bases: TGTGCCAGCAGCTTAGCTCGGGGGGGGGCGAGCATAGATACGCAGTATTTT.

The chain joins TRBV12-3 or TRBV12-4 to TRBJ1-5, with TRBD1 matching over 8 bases. This CDR3 contains 16 residues. After removal of 5 bases from V and 6 bases from J, the junction contained 12 bases not matched to a gene. The CDR3 DNA is TGTGCCAGCAGTCATAGTCCTCCAGGGGGCCCTCAGCCCCAGCATTTT. Translation gives CASSHSPPGGPQPQHF.

The rearrangement uses TRBV7-2 and TRBJ1-1; a weak D match, TRBD1 (5 bases). The CDR3 is 17 residues long. The V end was cut by 8 bases, the J end by 1 base, with 23 bases between. Germline CDR1 SGHTA, CDR2 FQGNSA. This chain's CDR3 is CASLVSGTATPNTEAFF. The CDR3 nucleotides are TGTGCCAGCCTGGTCTCCGGGACGGCGACCCCGAACACTGAAGCTTTCTTT.

For this clonotype: At one end the junction does not follow the germline gene, possibly because of a read error. The V call is TRBV29-1, the J call TRBJ2-7, with 7 bases lining up with TRBD2. The germline gives CDR1 SQVTM, CDR2 ANQGSEA. There are 12 residues in the CDR3. DNA of the CDR3: TGCAGCGTTGAGGGGGGGGGAGACGATCAGTACTTC. Translating it yields CSVEGGGDDQYF.

The chain has TRBV6-4 and TRBJ1-1, with D tentatively TRBD1 (5 bases). V dropped 0 bases and J dropped 8 bases, with 10 bases sitting between them. This CDR3 spans 13 amino acids. Germline V lookup: CDR1 MRHNA, CDR2 SNTAGT. The CDR3 loop is CASSDSGVSEAFF. In nucleotides, the CDR3 is TGTGCCAGCAGTGACTCAGGGGTCTCAGAAGCTTTCTTT.

A remark on this clonotype: One end of the junction does not line up with germline, which may come from a read error. J is TRBJ2-7 and V is TRBV7-6, with no clear D. The CDR3 runs 13 residues. Per the germline V gene, CDR1 is SGHVS and CDR2 is FNYEAQ. CDR3 coding DNA: TGTGCTAGCAGCTGGTTAGCAGGCTACGAGCAGTACTTC. It is translated as CASSWLAGYEQYF. The variable domain in full, completed from reference TRBV7-6 and TRBJ2-7, reads GAGVSQSPRYKVTKRGQDVALRCDPISGHVSLYWYRQALGQGPEFLTYFNYEAQQDKSGLPNDRFSAERPEGSISTLTIQRTEQRDSAMYRCASSWLAGYEQYFGPGTRLTVT.

V gene TRBV7-8 combines with J gene TRBJ1-1; D not resolved. Germline assignment: CDR1 SGHVS and CDR2 FQNEAQ. With 5 bases removed from V and 6 bases from J, the gap between germline ends came to 22 bases. The CDR3 is made up of 16 amino acids. CDR3 loop: CASSPSGSHGDPEAFF. CDR3 DNA sequence: TGTGCCAGCAGCCCTAGCGGGAGTCACGGGGATCCTGAAGCTTTCTTT.

This clonotype was detected ten times or more. The chain has TRBV7-8 and TRBJ2-4; TRBD1 is a possible D gene (5 bases). V was cut by 5 bases and J by 0 bases, with 11 bases left in between. Germline V lookup: CDR1 SGHVS, CDR2 FQNEAQ. This CDR3 region has 15 residues. The CDR3 region is CASSTDSSAKNIQYF. The CDR3 region has the DNA TGTGCCAGCAGCACAGACAGTTCAGCCAAAAACATTCAGTACTTC. The whole variable domain, remainder taken from reference TRBV7-8 and TRBJ2-4, is GAGVSQSPRYKVAKRGQDVALRCDPISGHVSLFWYQQALGQGPEFLTYFQNEAQLDKSGLPSDRFFAERPEGSVSTLKIQRTQQEDSAVYLCASSTDSSAKNIQYFGAGTRLSVL.

The genes are TRBV27 and TRBJ2-4; 11 nucleotides match TRBD2. The trim removed 3 bases at V and 8 bases at J, leaving 3 bases unmatched. Per the germline V gene, CDR1 is MNHEY and CDR2 is SMNVEV (reference sequence). The CDR3 length is 14 residues. Here the CDR3 reads CASSFSGGVDIQYF. Written as DNA, the CDR3 is TGTGCCAGCAGTTTTAGCGGGGGGGTGGACATTCAGTACTTC.

This clonotype was seen only a few times. This chain joins TRBV20-1 and TRBJ1-5; D is unresolved. The CDR3 length is 12 residues. The V gene lost 0 bases and the J gene lost 9 bases, with 9 bases spanning the gap. CDR1 is DFQATT, CDR2 SNEGSKA, per germline (reference sequence). CDR3 region: CSARDRARPQHF. The CDR3, as DNA: TGCAGTGCTAGAGATCGGGCGAGGCCCCAGCATTTT.

This clonotype appeared a few times. The chain couples TRBV6-2 or TRBV6-3 to TRBJ2-5, with 8 positions matching TRBD2. Germline CDR1 MNHEY, CDR2 SVGEGT. The CDR3 spans 16 residues. V gave up 7 bases and J gave up 5 bases; unmatched junction bases: 15. CDR3 amino acids: CASTLPGSGGEETQYF. The CDR3 nucleotides read TGTGCCAGCACCCTCCCGGGGAGCGGGGGCGAGGAGACCCAGTACTTC.

The J gene is TRBJ2-5, the V gene TRBV4-1; 14 bases are shared with TRBD2. Germline CDR1 MGHRA, CDR2 YSYEKL. The junction had 4 bases not matched to a gene; V was cut back by 1 base and J by 3 bases. The CDR3 contains 17 residues. In DNA form, the CDR3 reads TGCGCCAGCAGCCAAGTTCCGGGACTAGCGGGGGAAGAGACCCAGTACTTC. Amino acid sequence: CASSQVPGLAGEETQYF.

Of note for this clonotype: A much more abundant neighbour one base away suggests this may be a read error. The V call is TRBV7-6, the J call TRBJ2-1; D may correspond to TRBD1 or TRBD2 (5 bases each). Trimming stripped 0 bases from V and 2 bases from J, with 11 bases between. There are 16 residues in the CDR3. Germline V gene data show CDR1 as SGHVS and CDR2 as FNYEAQ. The CDR3 DNA follows: TGTGCCAGCAGCTTAGCGCTAGTGGGGGCCTACAATGAGCAGTTCTTC. Protein: CASSLALVGAYNEQFF. The whole variable domain, remainder taken from reference TRBV7-6 and TRBJ2-1, is GAGVSQSPRYKVTKRGQDVALRCDPISGHVSLYWYRQALGQGPEFLTYFNYEAQQDKSGLPNDRFSAERPEGSISTLTIQRTEQRDSAMYRCASSLALVGAYNEQFFGPGTRLTVL.

V usage is TRBV29-1 and J usage is TRBJ2-6, with D hard to call. Trimming pared 5 bases from V and 0 bases from J, leaving 14 bases between. Germline V gene lookup returns CDR1 SQVTM and CDR2 ANQGSEA. This CDR3 region has 16 residues. CDR3 nucleotide sequence: TGCAGCGTTTCGTACAGTTTATACTCTGGGGCCAACGTCCTGACTTTC. Translated: CSVSYSLYSGANVLTF.

The chain is built from TRBV25-1 and TRBJ2-5; D may correspond to TRBD1 or TRBD2 (5 bases each). Trimming shortened V by 5 bases and J by 3 bases, and 16 bases separated the two germline ends. There are 15 residues in the CDR3. Germline V gene data show CDR1 as MGHDK and CDR2 as SYGVNS. The CDR3 DNA reads TGTGCCAGCAGTCCTCCGGGGCCCAAAGAAGAGACCCAGTACTTC. Residues: CASSPPGPKEETQYF.

The J gene is TRBJ2-5, the V gene TRBV12-3 or TRBV12-4; D may match TRBD1 or TRBD2 (6 bases each). The CDR3 has 16 amino acids. Trimming cost V 6 bases and J 4 bases, with 21 bases left between them. This chain's CDR3 is CASSPRAWGAGETQYF. The CDR3 DNA is TGTGCCAGCAGCCCCCGAGCGTGGGGGGCCGGAGAGACCCAGTACTTC.